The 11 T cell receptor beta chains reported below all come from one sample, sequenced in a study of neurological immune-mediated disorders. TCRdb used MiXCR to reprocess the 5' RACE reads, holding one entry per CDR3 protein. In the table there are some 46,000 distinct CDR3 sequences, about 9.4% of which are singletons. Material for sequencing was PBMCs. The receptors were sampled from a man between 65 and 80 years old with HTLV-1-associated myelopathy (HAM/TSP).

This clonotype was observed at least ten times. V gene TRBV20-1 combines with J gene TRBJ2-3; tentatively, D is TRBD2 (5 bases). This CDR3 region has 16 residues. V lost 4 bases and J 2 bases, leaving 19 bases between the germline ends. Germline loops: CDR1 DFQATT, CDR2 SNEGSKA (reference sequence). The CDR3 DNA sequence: TGCAGTGCTACCAGAGGTCTAGCAAAGATCACAGATACGCAGTATTTT. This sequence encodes CSATRGLAKITDTQYF.

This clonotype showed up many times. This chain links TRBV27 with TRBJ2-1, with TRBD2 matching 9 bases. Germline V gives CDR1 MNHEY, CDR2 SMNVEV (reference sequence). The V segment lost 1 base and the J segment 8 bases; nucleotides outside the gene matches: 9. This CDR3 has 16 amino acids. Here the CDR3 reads CASSLWGGRADYEQFF. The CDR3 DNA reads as TGTGCCAGCAGTTTATGGGGCGGGAGGGCCGATTATGAGCAGTTCTTC.

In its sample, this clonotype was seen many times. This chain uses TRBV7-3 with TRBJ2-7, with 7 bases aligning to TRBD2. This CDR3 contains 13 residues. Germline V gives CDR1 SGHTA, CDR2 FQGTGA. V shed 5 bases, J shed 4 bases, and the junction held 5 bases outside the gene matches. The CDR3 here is CASSPAGVYEQYF. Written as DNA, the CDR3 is TGTGCCAGCAGCCCGGCGGGGGTTTACGAGCAGTACTTC. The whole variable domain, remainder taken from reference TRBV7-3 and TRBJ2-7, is GAGVSQTPSNKVTEKGKYVELRCDPISGHTALYWYRQSLGQGPEFLIYFQGTGAADDSGLPNDRFFAVRPEGSVSTLKIQRTERGDSAVYLCASSPAGVYEQYFGPGTRLTVT.

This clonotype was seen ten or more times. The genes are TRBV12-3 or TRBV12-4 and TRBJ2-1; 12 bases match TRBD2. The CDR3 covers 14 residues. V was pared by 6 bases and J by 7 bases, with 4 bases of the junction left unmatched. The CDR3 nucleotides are TGTGCCAGCAGCCGACTAGCGGGAGAAAATGAGCAGTTCTTC. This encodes CASSRLAGENEQFF.

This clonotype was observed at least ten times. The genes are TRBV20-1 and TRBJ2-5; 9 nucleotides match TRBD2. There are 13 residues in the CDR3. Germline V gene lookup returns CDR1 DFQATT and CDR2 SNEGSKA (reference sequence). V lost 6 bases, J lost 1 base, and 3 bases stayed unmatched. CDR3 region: CSALAGTQETQYF. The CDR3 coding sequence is TGCAGTGCCCTAGCGGGGACCCAAGAGACCCAGTACTTC.

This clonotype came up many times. CDR3: CASSYSIRDIQYF. Here the CDR3 DNA reads TGTGCCAGCAGTTACTCGATCAGGGACATTCAGTACTTC. The chain has TRBV6-5 and TRBJ2-4; possibly TRBD1 for D (5 bases). Trimming cost V 0 bases and J 8 bases, with 8 bases left between them. CDR3 length: 13 residues. CDR1 is MNHEY and CDR2 is SVGAGI in the germline V gene.

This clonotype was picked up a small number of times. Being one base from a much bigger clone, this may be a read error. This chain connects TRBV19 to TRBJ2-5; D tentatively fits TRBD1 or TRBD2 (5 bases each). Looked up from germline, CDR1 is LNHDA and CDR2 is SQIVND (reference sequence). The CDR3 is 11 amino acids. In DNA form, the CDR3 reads TGTGCCAGTCGTTATATGGGGACCAAGTACTTC. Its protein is CASRYMGTKYF.

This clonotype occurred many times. CDR3 residues: CSAREGAAPDTQYF. For the CDR3, the DNA is TGCAGTGCTAGAGAAGGGGCGGCGCCAGATACGCAGTATTTT. The chain couples TRBV20-1 to TRBJ2-3; perhaps TRBD1 as D (5 bases). Deletions cut 0 bases from V and 4 bases from J, with 11 bases between. This CDR3 contains 14 residues. Germline CDR1 is DFQATT and CDR2 is SNEGSKA (reference sequence).

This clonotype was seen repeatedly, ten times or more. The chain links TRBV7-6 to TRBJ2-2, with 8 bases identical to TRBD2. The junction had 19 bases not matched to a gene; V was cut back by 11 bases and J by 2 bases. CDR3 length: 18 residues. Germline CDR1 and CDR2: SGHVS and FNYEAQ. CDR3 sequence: CAVGTGKRLASNTGELFF. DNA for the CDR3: TGTGCCGTCGGTACAGGGAAGCGACTAGCGAGTAACACCGGGGAGCTGTTTTTT.

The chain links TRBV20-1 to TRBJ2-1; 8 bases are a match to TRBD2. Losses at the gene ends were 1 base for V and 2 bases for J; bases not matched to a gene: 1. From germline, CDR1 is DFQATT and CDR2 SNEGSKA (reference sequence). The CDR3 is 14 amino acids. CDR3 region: CSARVAGPYNEQFF. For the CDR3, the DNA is TGCAGTGCTAGAGTAGCGGGACCCTACAATGAGCAGTTCTTC.

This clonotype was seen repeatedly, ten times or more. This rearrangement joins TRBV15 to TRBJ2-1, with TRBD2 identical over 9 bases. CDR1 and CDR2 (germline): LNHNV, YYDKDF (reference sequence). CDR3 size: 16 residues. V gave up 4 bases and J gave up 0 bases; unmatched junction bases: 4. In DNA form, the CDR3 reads TGTGCCACCAGCATCGGTAGCGGGAGCTCCTACAATGAGCAGTTCTTC. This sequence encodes CATSIGSGSSYNEQFF. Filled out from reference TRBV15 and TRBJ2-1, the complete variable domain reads DAMVIQNPRYQVTQFGKPVTLSCSQTLNHNVMYWYQQKSSQAPKLLFHYYDKDFNNEADTPDNFQSRRPNTSFCFLDIRSPGLGDTAMYLCATSIGSGSSYNEQFFGPGTRLTVL.